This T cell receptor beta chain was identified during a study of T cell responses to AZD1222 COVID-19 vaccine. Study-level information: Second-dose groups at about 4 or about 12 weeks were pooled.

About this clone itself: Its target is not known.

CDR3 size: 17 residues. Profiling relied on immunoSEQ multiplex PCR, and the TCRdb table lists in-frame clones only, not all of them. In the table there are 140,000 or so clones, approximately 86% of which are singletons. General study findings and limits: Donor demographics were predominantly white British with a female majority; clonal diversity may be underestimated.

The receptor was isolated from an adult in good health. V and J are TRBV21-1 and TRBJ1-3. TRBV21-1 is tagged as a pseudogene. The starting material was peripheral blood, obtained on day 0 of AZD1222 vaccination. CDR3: CASSNSAGRDSGNTIYF. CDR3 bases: TGTGCCAGCAGCAATTCGGCAGGGAGAGACTCTGGAAACACCATATATTTT.